These 13 T cell receptor beta chains were sequenced from one sample in a study of T cell changes during pregnancy in multiple sclerosis. Profiled with immunoSEQ multiplex PCR; TCRdb holds only in-frame clones, not every one. Of 90,000 to 120,000 clones in the sample, 90% to 95% are singletons; the top ten hold about 1%. Material: peripheral blood, obtained before pregnancy. The origin of the receptors is a female donor with multiple sclerosis, enrolled in a pregnancy study.

This clone was seen once. The chain joins TRBV27 to TRBJ2-6; the D is unclear. Germline CDR1 and CDR2: MNHEY and SMNVEV (reference sequence). The length of the CDR3 is 14 residues. Trimming took 7 bases from V and 0 from J, leaving 7 bases between them. This CDR3 is CASTPLSGANVLTF. The CDR3 DNA follows: TGTGCCAGCACTCCCCTCTCTGGGGCCAACGTCCTGACTTTC.

The J gene is TRBJ2-1, the V gene TRBV7-9; 15 bases align to TRBD2. V gave up 5 bases and J gave up 0 bases; unmatched junction bases: 8. The CDR3 consists of 19 residues. Germline CDR1 reads SEHNR; CDR2 reads FQNEAQ (reference sequence). This chain's CDR3 is CASSTWTSGRVSSYNEQFF. The CDR3 nucleotides read TGTGCCAGCAGCACCTGGACTAGCGGGAGGGTTAGCTCCTACAATGAGCAGTTCTTC.

This clone was found once. The genes are TRBV30 and TRBJ2-7; 8 bases agree with TRBD2. V was pared by 5 bases and J by 4 bases, with 10 bases of the junction left unmatched. The germline gives CDR1 GTSNPN, CDR2 SVGIG (reference sequence). The CDR3 sequence is 14 residues long. CDR3 region: CAWGTGGSMYEQYF. CDR3 DNA sequence: TGTGCCTGGGGAACGGGGGGGAGCATGTACGAGCAGTACTTC.

Remarks on this clone: At one of its ends the junction is not consistent with the germline gene, which may arise from a read error. The chain is built from TRBV14 and TRBJ1-2; 8 bases line up with TRBD1. Per germline, CDR1 SGHDN and CDR2 FVKESK. The CDR3 is made up of 14 amino acids. The CDR3 loop is CASSQTGELFRKAF. The CDR3 nucleotides are TGTGCCAGCAGCCAGACAGGGGAACTATTTAGGAAGGCCTTC.

The chain has TRBV7-3 and TRBJ2-5, with a possible D match to TRBD2 (5 bases). Between the trimmed V and J ends, which lost 6 bases and 2 bases, there was a span of 13 bases. Germline V gene sequence: CDR1 SGHTA, CDR2 FQGTGA. The CDR3 runs 14 residues. The CDR3 spells CASSPHRGQETQYF. CDR3 in DNA: TGTGCCAGCAGTCCGCACCGGGGTCAAGAGACCCAGTACTTC. The whole variable domain, filled in from reference TRBV7-3 and TRBJ2-5, reads GAGVSQTPSNKVTEKGKYVELRCDPISGHTALYWYRQSLGQGPEFLIYFQGTGAADDSGLPNDRFFAVRPEGSVSTLKIQRTERGDSAVYLCASSPHRGQETQYFGPGTRLLVL.

The gene calls are TRBV7-9 and TRBJ2-7, with 8 bases identical to TRBD2. The ends lost 1 base at V and 0 bases at J; junction bases unmatched: 2. Germline V CDR1 and CDR2: SEHNR, FQNEAQ (reference sequence). This CDR3 spans 15 amino acids. The CDR3 sequence: CASSLGLASSYEQYF. The CDR3 DNA is TGTGCCAGCAGCTTAGGACTAGCGAGCTCCTACGAGCAGTACTTC. Full variable domain (remainder filled in from reference TRBV7-9 and TRBJ2-7): DTGVSQNPRHKITKRGQNVTFRCDPISEHNRLYWYRQTLGQGPEFLTYFQNEAQLEKSRLLSDRFSAERPKGSFSTLEIQRTEQGDSAMYLCASSLGLASSYEQYFGPGTRLTVT.

J is TRBJ1-1 and V is TRBV27, with 10 bases lining up with TRBD1. Germline values: CDR1 MNHEY, CDR2 SMNVEV (reference sequence). CDR3 length: 13 amino acids. V lost 6 bases and J lost 5; bases outside the gene matches: 3. CDR3 region: CASRRTGGTEAFF. CDR3 sequence (DNA): TGTGCCAGCAGACGGACAGGGGGAACTGAAGCTTTCTTT.

The V and J genes are TRBV19 and TRBJ1-5; D is ambiguous. The germline CDR1 and CDR2 sequences are LNHDA and SQIVND (reference sequence). V was pared by 7 bases and J by 1 base, with 14 bases between. The CDR3 consists of 15 residues. CDR3 sequence: CASIGLTVSNQPQHF. In DNA form, the CDR3 reads TGTGCCAGTATAGGTTTAACAGTCAGCAATCAGCCCCAGCATTTT.

This rearrangement joins TRBV18 to TRBJ1-1; TRBD1 matches 9 bases. Germline V lookup: CDR1 KGHSH, CDR2 LQKENI. This CDR3 contains 16 residues. J lost 6 bases, V lost 6 bases, and 14 bases had no gene match. CDR3 coding DNA: TGTGCCAGCTCCCCAAACCCGGGACAGGGCGTCGCTGAAGCTTTCTTT. Translation: CASSPNPGQGVAEAFF. Together with reference TRBV18 and TRBJ1-1, the CDR3 gives the full variable domain: NAGVMQNPRHLVRRRGQEARLRCSPMKGHSHVYWYRQLPEEGLKFMVYLQKENIIDESGMPKERFSAEFPKEGPSILRIQQVVRGDSAAYFCASSPNPGQGVAEAFFGQGTRLTVV.

This clone has just one count. The V gene is TRBV7-9, the J gene TRBJ1-2; tentative D call: TRBD1 (5 bases). The CDR3 has 12 amino acids. CDR1 SEHNR and CDR2 FQNEAQ come from the germline V gene (reference sequence). Trimming removed 9 bases from V and 8 bases from J, with 16 bases in between. This CDR3 is CASTGGVDGYTF. The DNA for the CDR3 is TGTGCCAGTACAGGAGGGGTGGACGGCTACACCTTC.

This clone was counted once. The chain combines TRBV4-3 with TRBJ2-1; 10 bases are a match to TRBD1. This CDR3 spans 16 amino acids. Unmatched junction bases numbered 13, after V lost 5 bases and J lost 9 bases. Germline CDR1 reads LGHNA; CDR2 reads YSLEER. CDR3 nucleotides: TGCGCCAGCAGCTACGCTCAGGACAGGGGGACAAGTGAGCAGTTCTTC. The encoded protein is CASSYAQDRGTSEQFF.

This sequence joins TRBV7-9 and TRBJ2-5, with a possible D match to TRBD2 (6 bases). Per germline, CDR1 SEHNR and CDR2 FQNEAQ (reference sequence). CDR3 length: 14 amino acids. V was trimmed by 2 bases and J by 7 bases, leaving 14 bases between them. CDR3 DNA: TGTGCCAGCAGCTTATTGGTTCAGGGAGGGACCCAGTACTTC. Its translation is CASSLLVQGGTQYF.

A single count supports this clone. The chain couples TRBV5-1 to TRBJ2-7; 7 bases fit TRBD2. The germline CDR1 and CDR2 sequences are SGHRS and YFSETQ. The CDR3 is 14 residues long. V lost 4 bases and J lost 0; bases outside the gene matches: 4. The CDR3 DNA reads as TGCGCCAGCAGCACTACGGGAGGCTCCTACGAGCAGTACTTC. Its protein is CASSTTGGSYEQYF.